The 26 T cell receptor beta chains listed next were all sequenced from one sample in a study of T cells expressing NK-cell markers. TCRdb processed the 5' RACE reads again and assigns one entry to each CDR3 protein, with no DNA. The table for this sample gives about 260,000 distinct CDR3 sequences. The sample consisted of blood T cells: a sorted CD56 or NKG2C T cell subset, CD4+ or CD8+ T cells, or bulk PBMC T cells (not recorded which). Receptors originate from a man younger than 35 in good health.

The chain employs TRBV4-3 and TRBJ2-5; TCRdb selects TRBD2, and the lack of DNA leaves this call unchecked. The CDR3 extends over 16 amino acids. Germline V gene data show CDR1 as LGHNA and CDR2 as YSLEER. Here the CDR3 reads CASSRTSGSPGETQYF.

The genes are TRBV12-3 or TRBV12-4 and TRBJ2-1; TCRdb picks TRBD2, but there is no DNA to check that call. The CDR3 extends over 16 amino acids. The CDR3: CASSPTSPAGVSEQFF.

This chain uses TRBV4-1 with TRBJ1-1. The CDR3 totals 14 residues. Germline V gene lookup returns CDR1 MGHRA and CDR2 YSYEKL. The CDR3 sequence is CASSSRIRNTEAFF.

The chain carries TRBV29-1 and TRBJ1-2; TCRdb names TRBD1, which stays unverified in the absence of DNA. Germline-derived CDR1 and CDR2 are SQVTM and ANQGSEA. The CDR3 has 14 amino acids. The CDR3 sequence: CSVEGGRGSYGYTF.

The V gene is TRBV19, the J gene TRBJ1-2. Germline CDR1 LNHDA, CDR2 SQIVND (reference sequence). The CDR3 extends over 14 amino acids. CDR3 in amino acids: CASSIVRTNYGYTF.

This chain joins TRBV20-1 and TRBJ2-1; the D call of TRBD1 rests on TCRdb alone, since no DNA is present to check it. There are 14 residues in the CDR3. The V gene's germline CDR1 is DFQATT and CDR2 SNEGSKA (reference sequence). This chain's CDR3 is CSARLWTGVPEQFF.

The chain uses TRBV29-1 and TRBJ1-4; without DNA, the TCRdb call of TRBD1 cannot be checked. Germline CDR1 and CDR2: SQVTM and ANQGSEA. The CDR3 is 13 amino acids. This CDR3 is CSGAGRFNEKLFF. Full variable domain (rest looked up from reference TRBV29-1 and TRBJ1-4): SAVISQKPSRDICQRGTSLTIQCQVDSQVTMMFWYRQQPGQSLTLIATANQGSEATYESGFVIDKFPISRPNLTFSTLTVSNMSPEDSSIYLCSGAGRFNEKLFFGSGTQLSVL.

This chain links TRBV10-3 with TRBJ2-3. The germline gives CDR1 ENHRY, CDR2 SYGVKD. This CDR3 spans 15 amino acids. The CDR3 here is CAISESAKAPDTQYF.

The rearrangement joins TRBV7-2 to TRBJ2-3. CDR1 is SGHTA, CDR2 FQGNSA, per germline. The CDR3 extends over 14 amino acids. The CDR3 protein is CASSFLLQADTQYF.

This CDR3 is CASSPPSRGSNEQFF. The chain carries TRBV7-8 and TRBJ2-1; absent DNA, TCRdb's TRBD1 call cannot be checked. The CDR3 runs to 15 residues. Per germline, CDR1 SGHVS and CDR2 FQNEAQ. The full variable domain, with the rest looked up from reference TRBV7-8 and TRBJ2-1, is GAGVSQSPRYKVAKRGQDVALRCDPISGHVSLFWYQQALGQGPEFLTYFQNEAQLDKSGLPSDRFFAERPEGSVSTLKIQRTQQEDSAVYLCASSPPSRGSNEQFFGPGTRLTVL.

The chain couples TRBV6-5 to TRBJ2-7; TCRdb's D gene call, TRBD2, goes unchecked for lack of DNA. From germline, CDR1 is MNHEY and CDR2 SVGAGI. CDR3 length equals 16 residues. This CDR3 reads CASSSGLAGLPYEQYF.

The gene calls are TRBV21-1 and TRBJ2-1; TCRdb gives TRBD1 as the D gene, but with no DNA this cannot be confirmed. TRBV21-1 is a recognized pseudogene. The CDR3 extends over 19 amino acids. CDR3 protein: CASSKVPLRDRVLGNEQFF.

This chain uses TRBV4-1 with TRBJ1-4; TCRdb calls TRBD1, which cannot be checked without DNA. The CDR3 extends over 16 amino acids. Germline values: CDR1 MGHRA, CDR2 YSYEKL. CDR3 region: CASSQDFQGVSEKLFF.

The chain carries TRBV18 and TRBJ1-6. Per the germline V gene, CDR1 is KGHSH and CDR2 is LQKENI. This CDR3 spans 13 amino acids. The CDR3 loop reads CASSPHHNSPLHF.

This rearrangement joins TRBV10-3 to TRBJ1-2; the D call from TCRdb, TRBD1, cannot be confirmed without DNA. Germline V gene lookup returns CDR1 ENHRY and CDR2 SYGVKD. The CDR3 loop spans 11 amino acids. CDR3 sequence: CALWGNYGYTF.

This sequence joins TRBV5-1 and TRBJ1-2; TCRdb's D gene call, TRBD1, goes unchecked for lack of DNA. Germline CDR1 is SGHRS and CDR2 is YFSETQ. CDR3 size: 13 residues. CDR3 in amino acids: CASSRGTVHGYTF. Variable domain in full (rest from reference TRBV5-1 and TRBJ1-2): KAGVTQTPRYLIKTRGQQVTLSCSPISGHRSVSWYQQTPGQGLQFLFEYFSETQRNKGNFPGRFSGRQFSNSRSEMNVSTLELGDSALYLCASSRGTVHGYTFGSGTRLTVV.

The CDR3 loop is CASSQRGRGAYEQYF. The chain couples TRBV7-2 to TRBJ2-7; the TCRdb call, TRBD1, lacks DNA for checking. Germline loops: CDR1 SGHTA, CDR2 FQGNSA. The CDR3 covers 15 residues.

The chain joins TRBV15 to TRBJ2-5; the TCRdb D gene call, TRBD1, has no DNA to confirm it. Germline CDR1 LNHNV, CDR2 YYDKDF (reference sequence). This CDR3 region has 15 residues. The CDR3: CATSRDSTGQETQYF.

This chain joins TRBV5-1 and TRBJ2-2; the D call of TRBD2 rests on TCRdb alone, since no DNA is present to check it. This CDR3 has 18 residues. CDR1 is SGHRS and CDR2 is YFSETQ in the germline V gene. The CDR3 sequence is CASSSLSLAGGNTGELFF.

V gene TRBV4-3 combines with J gene TRBJ1-2; without DNA, the TCRdb call of TRBD1 cannot be checked. Per germline, CDR1 LGHNA and CDR2 YSLEER. This CDR3 has 14 amino acids. CDR3 protein: CASSQDMGRGGYTF.

The V call is TRBV29-1, the J call TRBJ2-5; TCRdb designates TRBD2, a call that cannot be tested without DNA. This CDR3 contains 14 residues. Germline values: CDR1 SQVTM, CDR2 ANQGSEA. The chain's CDR3 is CSVVPSGIQETQYF. Full variable domain (outside the CDR3, taken from reference TRBV29-1 and TRBJ2-5): SAVISQKPSRDICQRGTSLTIQCQVDSQVTMMFWYRQQPGQSLTLIATANQGSEATYESGFVIDKFPISRPNLTFSTLTVSNMSPEDSSIYLCSVVPSGIQETQYFGPGTRLLVL.

The chain links TRBV19 to TRBJ2-7; TCRdb's D call of TRBD1 is untestable without DNA. From germline, CDR1 is LNHDA and CDR2 SQIVND (reference sequence). This CDR3 contains 16 residues. The CDR3 loop is CASSIDQGTRRGEQYF.

The V gene is TRBV20-1, the J gene TRBJ2-1. The CDR3 contains 12 residues. CDR1 DFQATT and CDR2 SNEGSKA come from the germline V gene (reference sequence). This chain's CDR3 is CSARGRWNEQFF.

The chain links TRBV7-2 to TRBJ1-5; the D gene TCRdb calls, TRBD1, cannot be checked with no DNA. CDR1 and CDR2 (germline): SGHTA, FQGNSA. The CDR3 is made up of 15 amino acids. The CDR3 sequence: CASSLERGQRQPQHF.

The chain recombines TRBV10-3 with TRBJ2-5; TCRdb outputs TRBD1, but without DNA this stays unchecked. Per germline, CDR1 ENHRY and CDR2 SYGVKD. CDR3 length: 11 amino acids. This CDR3 reads CATGTQETQYF.

J is TRBJ2-7 and V is TRBV4-1; the D call of TRBD1 rests on TCRdb alone, since no DNA is present to check it. From germline, CDR1 is MGHRA and CDR2 YSYEKL. CDR3 length: 15 amino acids. This CDR3 reads CASSLGGGSSYEQYF.